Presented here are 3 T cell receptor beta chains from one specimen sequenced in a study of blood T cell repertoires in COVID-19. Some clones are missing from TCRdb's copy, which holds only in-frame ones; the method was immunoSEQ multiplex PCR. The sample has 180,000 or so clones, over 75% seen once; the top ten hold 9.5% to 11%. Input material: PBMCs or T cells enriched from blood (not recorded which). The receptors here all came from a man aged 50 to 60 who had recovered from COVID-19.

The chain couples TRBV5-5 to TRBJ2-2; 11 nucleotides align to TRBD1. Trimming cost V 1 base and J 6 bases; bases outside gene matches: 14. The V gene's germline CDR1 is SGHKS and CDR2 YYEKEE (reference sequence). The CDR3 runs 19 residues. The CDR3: CASSLSGIVDRGQSGELFF. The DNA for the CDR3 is TGTGCCAGCAGCTTGAGTGGTATAGTGGACAGGGGGCAGTCCGGGGAGCTGTTTTTT.

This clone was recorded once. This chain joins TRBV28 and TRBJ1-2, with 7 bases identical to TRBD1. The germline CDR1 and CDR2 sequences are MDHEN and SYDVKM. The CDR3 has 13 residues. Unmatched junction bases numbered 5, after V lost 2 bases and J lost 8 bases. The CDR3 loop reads CASSLEGAWGYTF. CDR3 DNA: TGTGCCAGCAGTTTAGAGGGGGCGTGGGGCTACACCTTC.

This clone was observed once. The chain's CDR3 is CSASVAEVGEKLFF. CDR3 sequence (DNA): TGCAGTGCTAGTGTCGCCGAGGTTGGAGAAAAACTGTTTTTT. This chain joins TRBV20-1 and TRBJ1-4; the D is unclear. The V and J ends lost 3 bases and 8 bases respectively, with 16 bases between them. CDR3 size: 14 residues. Germline V gene data show CDR1 as DFQATT and CDR2 as SNEGSKA (reference sequence).